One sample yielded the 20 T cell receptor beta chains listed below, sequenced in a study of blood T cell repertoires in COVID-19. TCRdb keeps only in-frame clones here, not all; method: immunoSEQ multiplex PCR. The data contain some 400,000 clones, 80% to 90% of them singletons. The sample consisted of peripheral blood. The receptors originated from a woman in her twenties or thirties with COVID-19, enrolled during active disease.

This CDR3 reads CAISEAVSYGYTF. In DNA, the CDR3 is TGTGCCATCAGTGAGGCAGTAAGCTATGGCTACACCTTC. This chain connects TRBV10-3 to TRBJ1-2; D is ambiguous. The CDR3 is 13 amino acids. Trimming shortened V by 2 bases and J by 4 bases, and 8 bases separated the two germline ends. Germline CDR1 ENHRY, CDR2 SYGVKD.

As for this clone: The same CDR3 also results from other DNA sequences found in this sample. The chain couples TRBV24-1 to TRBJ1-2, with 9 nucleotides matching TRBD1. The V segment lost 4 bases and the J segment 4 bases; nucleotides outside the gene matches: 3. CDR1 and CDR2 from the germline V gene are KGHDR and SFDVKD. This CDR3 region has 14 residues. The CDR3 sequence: CATSDPDRGYGYTF. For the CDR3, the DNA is TGTGCCACCAGTGACCCGGACAGGGGCTATGGCTACACCTTC.

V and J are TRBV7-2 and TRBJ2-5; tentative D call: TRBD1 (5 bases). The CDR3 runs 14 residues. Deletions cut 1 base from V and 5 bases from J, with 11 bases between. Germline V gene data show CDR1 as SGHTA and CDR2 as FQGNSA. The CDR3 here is CASSLDGPGETQYF. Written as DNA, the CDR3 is TGTGCCAGCAGCTTAGACGGGCCAGGGGAGACCCAGTACTTC.

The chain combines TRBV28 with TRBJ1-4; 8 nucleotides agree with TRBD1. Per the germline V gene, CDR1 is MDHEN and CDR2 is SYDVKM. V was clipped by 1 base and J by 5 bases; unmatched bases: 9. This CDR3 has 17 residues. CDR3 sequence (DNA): TGTGCCAGCAGTTTATTCCCCGACAGGGGTCAAAATGAAAAACTGTTTTTT. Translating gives CASSLFPDRGQNEKLFF.

CDR3 sequence reads: CASSRPNAGDGELFF. The CDR3 nucleotides read TGTGCCAGCAGCCGGCCTAATGCAGGGGACGGGGAGCTGTTTTTT. The genes are TRBV4-2 and TRBJ2-2, with a tentative D call TRBD1 (6 bases). Trimming removed 4 bases from V and 7 bases from J, with 16 bases in between. Germline assignment: CDR1 LGHNA and CDR2 YNFKEQ. There are 15 residues in the CDR3.

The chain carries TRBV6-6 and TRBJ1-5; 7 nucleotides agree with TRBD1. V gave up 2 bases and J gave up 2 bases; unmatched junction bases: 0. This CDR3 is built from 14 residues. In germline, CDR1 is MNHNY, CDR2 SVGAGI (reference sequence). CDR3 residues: CASSYTGGNQPQHF. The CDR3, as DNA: TGTGCCAGCAGTTACACAGGGGGCAATCAGCCCCAGCATTTT.

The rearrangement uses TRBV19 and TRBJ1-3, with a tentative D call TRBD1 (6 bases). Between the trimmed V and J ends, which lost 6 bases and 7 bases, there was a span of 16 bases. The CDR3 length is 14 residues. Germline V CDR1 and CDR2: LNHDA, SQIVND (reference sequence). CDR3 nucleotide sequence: TGTGCCAGTAGAACCGGGACACTCGGCAACACCATATATTTT. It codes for CASRTGTLGNTIYF. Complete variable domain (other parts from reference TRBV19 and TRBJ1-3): DGGITQSPKYLFRKEGQNVTLSCEQNLNHDAMYWYRQDPGQGLRLIYYSQIVNDFQKGDIAEGYSVSREKKESFPLTVTSAQKNPTAFYLCASRTGTLGNTIYFGEGSWLTVV.

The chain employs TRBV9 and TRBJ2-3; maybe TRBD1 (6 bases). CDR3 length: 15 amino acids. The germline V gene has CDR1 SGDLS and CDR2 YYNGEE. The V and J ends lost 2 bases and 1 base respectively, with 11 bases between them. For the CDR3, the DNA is TGTGCCAGCAGCGTTGGGCCAGGGGGCACAGATACGCAGTATTTT. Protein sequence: CASSVGPGGTDTQYF.

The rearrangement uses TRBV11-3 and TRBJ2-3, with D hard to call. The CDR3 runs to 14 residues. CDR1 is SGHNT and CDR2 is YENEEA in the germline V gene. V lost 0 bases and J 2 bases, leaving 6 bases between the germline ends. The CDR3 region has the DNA TGTGCCAGCAGCTTAGAGGCATACACAGATACGCAGTATTTT. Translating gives CASSLEAYTDTQYF. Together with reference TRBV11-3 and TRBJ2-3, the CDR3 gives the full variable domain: EAGVVQSPRYKIIEKKQPVAFWCNPISGHNTLYWYLQNLGQGPELLIRYENEEAVDDSQLPKDRFSAERLKGVDSTLKIQPAELGDSAVYLCASSLEAYTDTQYFGPGTRLTVL.

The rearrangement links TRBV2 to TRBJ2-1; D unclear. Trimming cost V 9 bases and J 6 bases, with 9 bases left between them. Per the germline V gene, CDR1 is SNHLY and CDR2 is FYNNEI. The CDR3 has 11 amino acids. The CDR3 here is CARTRGNEQFF. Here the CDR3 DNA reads TGTGCCAGGACACGTGGCAATGAGCAGTTCTTC.

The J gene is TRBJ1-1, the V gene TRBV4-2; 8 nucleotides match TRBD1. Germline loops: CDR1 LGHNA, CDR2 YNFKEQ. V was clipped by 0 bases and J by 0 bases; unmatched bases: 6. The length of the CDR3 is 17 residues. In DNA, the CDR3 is TGTGCCAGCAGCCAAGATGAGGACAGGGTGATGAACACTGAAGCTTTCTTT. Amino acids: CASSQDEDRVMNTEAFF.

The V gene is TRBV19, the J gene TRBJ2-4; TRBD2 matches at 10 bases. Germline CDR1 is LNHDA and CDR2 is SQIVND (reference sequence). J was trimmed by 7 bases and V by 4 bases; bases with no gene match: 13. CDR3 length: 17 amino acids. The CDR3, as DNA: TGTGCCAGTAGTAAGGGACCGATGTCTAGCGGGAGTAACATTCAGTACTTC. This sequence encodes CASSKGPMSSGSNIQYF.

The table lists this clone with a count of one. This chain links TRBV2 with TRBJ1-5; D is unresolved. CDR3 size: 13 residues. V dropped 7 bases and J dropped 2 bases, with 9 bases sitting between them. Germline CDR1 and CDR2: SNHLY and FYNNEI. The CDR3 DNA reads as TGTGCCAGCACTGAGGGCGGCAATCAGCCCCAGCATTTT. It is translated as CASTEGGNQPQHF.

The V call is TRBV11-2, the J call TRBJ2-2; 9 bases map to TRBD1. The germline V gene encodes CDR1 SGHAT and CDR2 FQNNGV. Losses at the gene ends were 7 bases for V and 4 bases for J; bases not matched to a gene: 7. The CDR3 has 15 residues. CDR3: CASTWDRASTGELFF. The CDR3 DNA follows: TGTGCCAGCACCTGGGACAGGGCATCCACCGGGGAGCTGTTTTTT.

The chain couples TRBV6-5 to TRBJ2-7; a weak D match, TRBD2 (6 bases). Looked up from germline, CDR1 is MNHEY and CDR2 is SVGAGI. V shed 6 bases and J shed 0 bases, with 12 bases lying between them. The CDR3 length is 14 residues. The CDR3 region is CASRGLLSSYEQYF. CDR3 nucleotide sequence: TGTGCCAGCAGGGGACTTCTTAGCTCCTACGAGCAGTACTTC.

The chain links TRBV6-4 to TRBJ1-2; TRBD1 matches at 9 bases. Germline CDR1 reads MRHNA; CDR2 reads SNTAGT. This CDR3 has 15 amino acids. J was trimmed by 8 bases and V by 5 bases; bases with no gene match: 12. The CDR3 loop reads CASSRDPQGASGYTF. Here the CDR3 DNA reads TGTGCCAGCAGTCGGGACCCACAGGGGGCCAGCGGCTACACCTTC.

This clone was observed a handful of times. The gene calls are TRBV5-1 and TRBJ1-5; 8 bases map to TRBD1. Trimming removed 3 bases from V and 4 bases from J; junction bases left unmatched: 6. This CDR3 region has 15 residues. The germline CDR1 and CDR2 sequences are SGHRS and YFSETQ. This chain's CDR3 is CASSSDREWNQPQHF. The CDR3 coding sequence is TGCGCCAGCAGCTCGGACAGGGAGTGGAATCAGCCCCAGCATTTT. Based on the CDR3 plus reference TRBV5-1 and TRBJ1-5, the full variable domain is KAGVTQTPRYLIKTRGQQVTLSCSPISGHRSVSWYQQTPGQGLQFLFEYFSETQRNKGNFPGRFSGRQFSNSRSEMNVSTLELGDSALYLCASSSDREWNQPQHFGDGTRLSIL.

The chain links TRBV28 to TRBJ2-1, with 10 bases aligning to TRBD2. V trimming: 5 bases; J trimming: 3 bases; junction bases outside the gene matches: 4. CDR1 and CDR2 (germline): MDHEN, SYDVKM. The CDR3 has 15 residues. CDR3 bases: TGTGCCAGCAGTAGGCTAGCGGGGGTCTACAATGAGCAGTTCTTC. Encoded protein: CASSRLAGVYNEQFF.

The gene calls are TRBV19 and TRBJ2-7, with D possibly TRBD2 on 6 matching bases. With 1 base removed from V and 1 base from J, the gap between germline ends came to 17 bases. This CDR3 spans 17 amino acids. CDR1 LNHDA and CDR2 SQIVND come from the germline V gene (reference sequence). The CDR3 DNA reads TGTGCCAGTAGTATAGCGGCCGGGAGTAGTGTGTCCTACGAGCAGTACTTC. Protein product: CASSIAAGSSVSYEQYF.

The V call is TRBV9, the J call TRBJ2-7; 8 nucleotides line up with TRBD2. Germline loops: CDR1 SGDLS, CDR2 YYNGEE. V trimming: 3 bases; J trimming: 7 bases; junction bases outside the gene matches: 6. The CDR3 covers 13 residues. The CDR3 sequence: CASSAGLAREQYF. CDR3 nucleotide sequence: TGTGCCAGCAGCGCAGGACTAGCTCGGGAGCAGTACTTC.